A selection of T cell receptor beta chains follows, all from one sample in a study of radiotherapy plus CTLA-4 blockade in lung cancer. Libraries were prepared by immunoSEQ multiplex PCR; TCRdb keeps only in-frame clonotypes and omits some of them. The sample contains approximately 53,000 clones, roughly 81% of which appear only once. The material was peripheral blood, obtained from a patient treated with radiotherapy plus ipilimumab. These receptors were collected from a human donor with non-small cell lung cancer whose response to radiotherapy plus ipilimumab could not be evaluated. CDR3s include the opening cysteine and the closing phenylalanine or tryptophan. Each record gives: J gene, V gene, D gene, clone size, CDR3 DNA, CDR3 protein. A D gene is named only where the DNA matches it firmly. Rows give clone size only sometimes, using once, few, many, or a class for an expanded clone.

TRBJ1-2	TRBV6-5	-	few	TGTGCCAGCAGTTCAGGGGTTGGCTACACCTTC	CASSSGVGYTF
TRBJ1-2	TRBV29-1	TRBD1	-	TGCAGCGTTGATCTGGGGGACAGGGGGAACTATGGCTACACCTTC	CSVDLGDRGNYGYTF
TRBJ2-1	TRBV7-2	-	-	TGTGCCAGCAGCTTAGTTACAGCCGGTTACAATGAGCAGTTCTTC	CASSLVTAGYNEQFF
TRBJ2-7	TRBV9	-	-	TGTGCCAGCAGCGTAGGAGGGGGGGGAGGGGAGCAGTACTTC	CASSVGGGGGEQYF
TRBJ2-1	TRBV10-3	TRBD1	few	TGTGCCATCAGTAGGGACAGGGAGCAGTTCTTC	CAISRDREQFF
TRBJ1-1	TRBV18	-	-	TGTGCCAGCTCACAGTCAACACGGAACACTGAAGCTTTCTTT	CASSQSTRNTEAFF
TRBJ1-2	TRBV28	-	-	TGTGCCAGCAGTACCGGACAGACAACCTATGGCTACACCTTC	CASSTGQTTYGYTF
TRBJ2-5	TRBV7-8	TRBD1	few	TGTGCCAGCAGCTTTTTACCGGGACAGGGTGGGGAGACCCAGTACTTC	CASSFLPGQGGETQYF
TRBJ2-1	TRBV11-3	TRBD1	few	TGTGCCAGCAGCTCACAAACCGGGACAGGCTACGAGCAGTTCTTC	CASSSQTGTGYEQFF
TRBJ2-7	TRBV28	TRBD2	-	TGTGCCACCTCTTACCGGGGACTAGGTGCACACGAGCAGTACTTC	CATSYRGLGAHEQYF
TRBJ1-2	TRBV6-1	-	-	TGTGCCAGCAGTGAAAGGAGGGACGCCTATGGCTACACCTTC	CASSERRDAYGYTF
TRBJ1-2	TRBV29-1	-	-	TGCAGCGTCGCGGGAGGAGGGCAGGACTATGGCTACACCTTC	CSVAGGGQDYGYTF
TRBJ1-5	TRBV6-5	TRBD1	-	TGTGCCAGCAGTGAAGGGGGCGGGAATCAGCCCCAGCATTTT	CASSEGGGNQPQHF
TRBJ2-1	TRBV5-1	-	-	TGCGCCAGCAGTTTAGACTTGGGCTCCTACAATGAGCAGTTCTTC	CASSLDLGSYNEQFF
TRBJ2-1	TRBV11-1	TRBD2	few	TGTGCCAGCAGCTTAGCGCGGCTAGCGGGAAACAATGAGCAGTTCTTC	CASSLARLAGNNEQFF
TRBJ2-5	TRBV7-9	-	-	TGTGCCAGCAGCTCCCGAGGGGGAAGCCGAGGCTCTCAAGAGACCCAGTACTTC	CASSSRGGSRGSQETQYF
TRBJ2-7	TRBV28	-	-	TGTGCCAGCAGGGGGGCCCCCGAGGGGCCGGGAGAGCAGTACTTC	CASRGAPEGPGEQYF
TRBJ2-3	TRBV7-9	TRBD1	once	TGTGCCAGCAGCTCTCGGACAGGGATCGATACGCAGTATTTT	CASSSRTGIDTQYF
TRBJ2-3	TRBV2	-	-	TGTGCCAGCAGTGACAGTTTGGATACGCAGTATTTT	CASSDSLDTQYF
TRBJ2-7	TRBV10-2	TRBD1	-	TGCGCCAGCCGAGGGACAGCCGCCTACGAGCAGTACTTC	CASRGTAAYEQYF
TRBJ1-1	TRBV5-4	-	-	TGTGCCAGCAGCTTGTGGCAGGGGCCTGGGAACACTGAAGCTTTCTTT	CASSLWQGPGNTEAFF
TRBJ2-5	TRBV19	-	-	TGTGCCAGTAGTCCTACTGTGCGAGAGACCCAGTACTTC	CASSPTVRETQYF
TRBJ1-1	TRBV11-2	-	-	TGTGCCAGCAGCTTGAGTAACACTGAAGCTTTCTTT	CASSLSNTEAFF
TRBJ1-1	TRBV7-9	TRBD1	few	TGTGCCAGCAACTCGGACAGGGAAGCTTTCTTT	CASNSDREAFF
TRBJ2-6	TRBV7-2	-	-	TGTGCCAGCAGCTTATTCCGGGGAGGGGCCAACGTCCTGACTTTC	CASSLFRGGANVLTF
TRBJ2-3	TRBV28	TRBD2	-	TGTGCCAGCAGTTTGAGGCGGGAGGGCAATACGCAGTATTTT	CASSLRREGNTQYF